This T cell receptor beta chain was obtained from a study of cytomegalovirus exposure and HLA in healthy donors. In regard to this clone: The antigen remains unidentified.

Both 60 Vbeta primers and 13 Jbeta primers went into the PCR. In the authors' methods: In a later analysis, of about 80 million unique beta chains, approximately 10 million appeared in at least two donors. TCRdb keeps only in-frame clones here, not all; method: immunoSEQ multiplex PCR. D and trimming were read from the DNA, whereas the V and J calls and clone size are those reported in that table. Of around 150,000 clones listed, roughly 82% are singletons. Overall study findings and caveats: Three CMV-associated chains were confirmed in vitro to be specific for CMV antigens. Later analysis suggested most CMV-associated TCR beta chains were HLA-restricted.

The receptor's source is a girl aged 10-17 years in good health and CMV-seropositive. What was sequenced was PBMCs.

CDR3 loop: CASSGRRSSSYNEQFF. For the CDR3, the DNA is TGCGCCAGCAGCGGGAGACGGTCTAGCTCCTACAATGAGCAGTTCTTC. The J gene is TRBJ2-1, the V gene TRBV4-1; TRBD2 might be the D (5 bases). CDR1 is MGHRA, CDR2 YSYEKL, per germline. The CDR3 runs to 16 residues. Trimming shortened V by 5 bases and J by 0 bases, and 14 bases separated the two germline ends.